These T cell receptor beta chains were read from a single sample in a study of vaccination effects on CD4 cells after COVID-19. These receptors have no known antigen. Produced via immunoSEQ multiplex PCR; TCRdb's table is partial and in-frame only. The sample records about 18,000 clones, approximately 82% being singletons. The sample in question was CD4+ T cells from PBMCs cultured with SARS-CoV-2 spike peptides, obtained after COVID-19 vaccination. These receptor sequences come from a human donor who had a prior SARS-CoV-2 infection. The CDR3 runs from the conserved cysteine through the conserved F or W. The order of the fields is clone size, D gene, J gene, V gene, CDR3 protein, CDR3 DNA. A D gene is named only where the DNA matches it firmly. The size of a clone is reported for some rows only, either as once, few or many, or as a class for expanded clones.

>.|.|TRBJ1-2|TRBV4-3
CASSQDPGADYGYTF
TGCGCCAGCAGCCAAGATCCGGGGGCGGACTATGGCTACACCTTC
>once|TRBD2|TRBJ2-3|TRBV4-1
CASSHPSGGTDTQYF
TGCGCCAGCAGCCATCCTAGCGGGGGCACAGATACGCAGTATTTT
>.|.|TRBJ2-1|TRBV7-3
CASSLSGGQGREQFF
TGTGCCAGCAGCTTAAGCGGCGGGCAGGGCCGAGAGCAGTTCTTC
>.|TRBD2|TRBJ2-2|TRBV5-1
CASSYQGGPTGELFF
TGCGCCAGCAGCTATCAGGGAGGGCCCACCGGGGAGCTGTTTTTT
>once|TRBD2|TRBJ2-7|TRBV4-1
CASSQDHSGSPYEQYF
TGCGCCAGCAGCCAAGACCATAGCGGGAGTCCCTACGAGCAGTACTTC
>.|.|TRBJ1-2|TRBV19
CATLGRRQAGGYTF
TGTGCCACCCTAGGGAGGAGACAGGCGGGTGGCTACACCTTC
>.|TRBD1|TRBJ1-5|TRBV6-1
CASSELVQGDQPQHF
TGTGCCAGCAGTGAGTTAGTACAGGGGGATCAGCCCCAGCATTTT
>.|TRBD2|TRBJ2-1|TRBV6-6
CASSRRSLAGGLYEQFF
TGTGCCAGCAGTCGCCGATCACTAGCGGGAGGTTTGTATGAGCAGTTCTTC
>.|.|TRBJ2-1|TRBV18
CASSPRGAEEQFF
TGTGCCAGCTCACCTAGAGGGGCCGAGGAGCAGTTCTTC
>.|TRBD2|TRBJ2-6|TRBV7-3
CASSLRGIAGSRSSGANVLTF
TGTGCCAGCAGCTTAAGGGGTATAGCGGGGTCACGGAGCTCTGGGGCCAACGTCCTGACTTTC
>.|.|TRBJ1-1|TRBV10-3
CAITQVLNTEAFF
TGTGCCATCACTCAGGTCCTGAACACTGAAGCTTTCTTT
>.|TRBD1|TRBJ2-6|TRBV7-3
CASSPRDRATGANVLTF
TGTGCCAGCAGCCCTCGGGACAGGGCTACTGGGGCCAACGTCCTGACTTTC
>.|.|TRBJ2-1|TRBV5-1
CASSFPSGNEQFF
TGCGCCAGCAGCTTTCCAAGCGGAAATGAGCAGTTCTTC
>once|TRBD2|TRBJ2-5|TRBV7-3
CASSPSGISETQYF
TGTGCCAGCAGCCCAAGCGGGATCTCGGAGACCCAGTACTTC
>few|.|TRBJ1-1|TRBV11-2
CASSLTTESTEAFF
TGTGCCAGCAGCTTGACGACAGAAAGCACTGAAGCTTTCTTT